This TCR beta chain was recorded in a study of T cells in narcolepsy. The repertoire was sequenced with immunoSEQ multiplex PCR; TCRdb's copy has only in-frame clones and lacks some. This sample has under 30,000 clones; around 81% occur once, and the top ten carry roughly 0.9%. With respect to this clone: Its antigen is currently unknown.

The CDR3 runs 15 residues. Germline trimming cut 6 bases from V and 7 bases from J; bases unmatched to any gene: 13. Germline V gene sequence: CDR1 MNHNS, CDR2 SASEGT. Findings of the study overall: Comparing one patient's CSF and blood CD4+ clonotypes highlighted HCRT- and TRIB2-specific autoreactive clonotypes.

The sequencing sample was made of CD45RA- memory CD4+ T cells from PBMCs. The chain links TRBV6-1 to TRBJ1-2; 8 bases are shared with TRBD1. The source is a human donor with narcolepsy. CDR3 in amino acids: CASSARDRSSGGYTF. In DNA form, the CDR3 reads TGTGCCAGCAGCGCAAGGGACAGGAGCTCGGGTGGCTACACCTTC.